This TCR beta chain was documented in a study of T cell repertoires in cytomegalovirus infection. There are many counts of this clonotype. What it recognizes is unknown. TCRdb reanalysed the reads using MiXCR and keeps one entry per CDR3 protein. This sample has 650,000 to 850,000 distinct CDR3 sequences, with roughly 28% found just once. Findings and caveats of the study: HLA-C-restricted, CMV-specific TCR beta clonotypes were dominant ex vivo.

The sequence came from a human donor in good health (CMV status not recorded). Some clones in this sample may be carry-over from other donors' samples. This specimen consisted of cultured CD8+ T cells from PBMCs, obtained from culture after CMV antigen stimulation.

The chain's CDR3 is CASSPSRSVRYGYTF. CDR3 DNA sequence: TGTGCCAGCAGCCCCTCCAGGTCGGTTCGCTATGGCTACACCTTC. The rearrangement joins TRBV7-8 to TRBJ1-2; no definite D call. Trimming pared 5 bases from V and 4 bases from J, leaving 17 bases between. The length of the CDR3 is 15 residues. Germline CDR1 reads SGHVS; CDR2 reads FQNEAQ.